These 29 T cell receptor beta chains share one sample of origin, sequenced in a study of OX40 agonist ivuxolimab in advanced cancers. Repertoires were generated with immunoSEQ multiplex PCR, while TCRdb's copy carries only in-frame clones and drops some. The top ten hold approximately 1% of the sample, which has 55,000 to 75,000 clones, roughly four fifths seen once. The starting material was CD4+ or CD8+ T cells sorted from blood, obtained in a trial of the OX40 agonist ivuxolimab. These receptors originate from an adult with an advanced solid tumor such as melanoma, head and neck, liver or kidney cancer.

V is TRBV4-3 and J is TRBJ2-6; possible D gene TRBD1, 6 bases. The V gene's germline CDR1 is LGHNA and CDR2 YSLEER. Trimming removed 3 bases from V and 2 bases from J, with 14 bases in between. The CDR3 runs 17 residues. CDR3 amino acids: CASSHDLQGTGANVLTF. DNA for the CDR3: TGCGCCAGCAGCCACGACCTCCAGGGGACTGGGGCCAACGTCCTGACTTTC.

This clone was seen a single time. This chain uses TRBV19 with TRBJ2-5; perhaps TRBD1 as D (6 bases). The CDR3 has 15 amino acids. From germline, CDR1 is LNHDA and CDR2 SQIVND (reference sequence). V lost 4 bases and J lost 4, with 16 bases in between. CDR3: CASSTGGRGGETQYF. DNA for the CDR3: TGTGCCAGTAGTACTGGGGGCCGAGGAGGAGAGACCCAGTACTTC.

The chain employs TRBV27 and TRBJ1-6, with D possibly TRBD1 on 5 matching bases. The CDR3 runs to 16 residues. Trimming stripped 8 bases from V and 0 bases from J, with 14 bases between. The germline CDR1 and CDR2 sequences are MNHEY and SMNVEV (reference sequence). The CDR3 bases are TGTGCCAGCCATATGGGGGTGAGCTCCTATAATTCACCCCTCCACTTT. Amino acids: CASHMGVSSYNSPLHF.

The chain combines TRBV2 with TRBJ2-2; unclear D gene. Trimming left V 8 bases short and J 4 bases short, with 14 bases between. The CDR3 sequence is 14 residues long. Germline CDR1 SNHLY, CDR2 FYNNEI. The CDR3 protein is CASRRSTTTGELFF. The CDR3 region has the DNA TGTGCCAGCCGTAGATCCACTACCACCGGGGAGCTGTTTTTT.

CDR3 region: CSAAGTPYNEQFF. The CDR3 coding sequence is TGCAGCGCCGCCGGGACACCATACAATGAGCAGTTCTTC. V usage is TRBV29-1 and J usage is TRBJ2-1, with a tentative D call TRBD1 (6 bases). Germline V CDR1 and CDR2: SQVTM, ANQGSEA. V dropped 7 bases and J dropped 4 bases, with 14 bases sitting between them. This CDR3 has 13 amino acids.

CDR3 sequence: CASTQRNRSYEQYF. The CDR3 DNA reads TGTGCCAGCACCCAGCGGAACAGGAGTTACGAGCAGTACTTC. The V call is TRBV21-1, the J call TRBJ2-7. TRBV21-1 is deemed a pseudogene. This CDR3 spans 14 amino acids.

This clone was counted a single time. This chain connects TRBV5-6 to TRBJ2-5; TRBD1 aligns across 9 bases. CDR3 length: 14 amino acids. The V gene end was trimmed by 4 bases and the J gene end by 2 bases; junction bases not matched to a gene: 3. Looked up from germline, CDR1 is SGHDT and CDR2 is YYEEEE. CDR3 nucleotides: TGTGCCAGCAGCGGGGGGACAGGGCAAGAGACCCAGTACTTC. This sequence encodes CASSGGTGQETQYF.

J is TRBJ1-6 and V is TRBV19; no definite D call. This CDR3 is built from 16 residues. Trimming removed 10 bases at V and 0 bases at J, with 16 bases between. Germline V lookup: CDR1 LNHDA, CDR2 SQIVND (reference sequence). The CDR3 is CATGGRAGSYNSPLHF. DNA of the CDR3: TGTGCCACAGGCGGGAGGGCCGGCTCCTATAATTCACCCCTCCACTTT.

The rearrangement uses TRBV7-2 and TRBJ2-5; the D gene is possibly TRBD1 (6 bases). The CDR3 consists of 13 residues. In germline, CDR1 is SGHTA, CDR2 FQGNSA. CDR3 bases: TGTGCTTCAGCCCCCGGGACAATGGAGACCCAGTACTTC. As protein: CASAPGTMETQYF.

The rearrangement uses TRBV7-2 and TRBJ2-1; the match to TRBD2 covers 11 bases. This CDR3 has 15 residues. V gave up 5 bases and J gave up 7 bases; unmatched junction bases: 7. Germline lookup yields CDR1 SGHTA and CDR2 FQGNSA. The CDR3 loop reads CASSTLSGGANEQFF. The CDR3 coding sequence is TGTGCCAGCAGCACACTTAGCGGGGGGGCAAATGAGCAGTTCTTC.

The gene calls are TRBV19 and TRBJ1-6; a weak D match, TRBD1 (5 bases). CDR1 is LNHDA and CDR2 is SQIVND in the germline V gene (reference sequence). V dropped 7 bases and J dropped 6 bases, with 16 bases sitting between them. This CDR3 is 15 amino acids long. CDR3 sequence: CASTRGTWGNSPLHF. CDR3 bases: TGTGCCAGTACCCGGGGGACGTGGGGTAATTCACCCCTCCACTTT.

V is TRBV7-2 and J is TRBJ1-5; D is ambiguous. Trimming left V 2 bases short and J 7 bases short, with 9 bases between. This CDR3 region has 13 residues. CDR1 and CDR2 from the germline V gene are SGHTA and FQGNSA. CDR3 DNA sequence: TGTGCCAGCAGCTTAATCAAGAGCCAGCCCCAGCATTTT. Its protein is CASSLIKSQPQHF.

This sequence joins TRBV15 and TRBJ2-1; D tentatively fits TRBD1 or TRBD2 (5 bases each). Germline V gene sequence: CDR1 LNHNV, CDR2 YYDKDF (reference sequence). V gave up 4 bases and J gave up 2 bases, with 21 bases separating them. The CDR3 is 18 residues long. CDR3 loop: CATSTPRDPPSTYNEQFF. CDR3 nucleotides: TGTGCCACCAGCACACCAAGGGACCCCCCGAGTACCTACAATGAGCAGTTCTTC.

In DNA, the CDR3 is TGTGCCAGCAGTTTGGGGAAGGGGGAAGCTTTCTTT. As protein: CASSLGKGEAFF. The chain uses TRBV27 and TRBJ1-1; possible D gene TRBD1, 5 bases. The germline V gene has CDR1 MNHEY and CDR2 SMNVEV (reference sequence). This CDR3 spans 12 amino acids. The germline V and J ends were trimmed by 3 bases and 8 bases, with 10 bases remaining between them.

V and J are TRBV4-2 and TRBJ2-2, with D hard to call. The CDR3 runs 15 residues. CDR1 and CDR2 (germline): LGHNA, YNFKEQ. Trimming removed 0 bases from V and 6 bases from J, with 11 bases in between. The CDR3 here is CASSQDRADAGELFF. The CDR3 DNA reads as TGTGCCAGCAGCCAAGATCGGGCCGACGCCGGGGAGCTGTTTTTT.

V usage is TRBV19 and J usage is TRBJ2-3; TRBD1 matches at 12 bases. CDR1 is LNHDA and CDR2 is SQIVND in the germline V gene (reference sequence). V dropped 5 bases and J dropped 2; count of bases not matched to a gene: 11. CDR3 length: 18 residues. The CDR3 region has the DNA TGTGCCAGTAGTCATCGAAAGGGACAGGGGGCGAACACAGATACGCAGTATTTT. It is translated as CASSHRKGQGANTDTQYF.

This chain connects TRBV5-5 to TRBJ1-6, with a weak D call TRBD1 (5 bases). The V and J ends lost 0 bases and 5 bases respectively, with 12 bases between them. Germline V gene sequence: CDR1 SGHKS, CDR2 YYEKEE (reference sequence). This CDR3 comprises 16 residues. The CDR3 coding sequence is TGTGCCAGCAGCTTGGCCGGGGGGACCAATAATTCACCCCTCCACTTT. Protein sequence: CASSLAGGTNNSPLHF.

The gene calls are TRBV7-9 and TRBJ2-1, with 9 bases identical to TRBD1. The length of the CDR3 is 15 residues. Germline trimming cut 3 bases from V and 8 bases from J; bases unmatched to any gene: 8. Germline assignment: CDR1 SEHNR and CDR2 FQNEAQ (reference sequence). This CDR3 is CASSLGDRGTDEQFF. The CDR3 DNA is TGTGCCAGCAGCTTGGGAGACAGGGGGACGGATGAGCAGTTCTTC.

This clone has a handful of counts. The chain employs TRBV2 and TRBJ1-3, with unresolved D. Germline V gene lookup returns CDR1 SNHLY and CDR2 FYNNEI. The CDR3 is 13 residues long. The V end lost 5 bases, the J end lost 1 base, and 6 bases lay between the germline ends. The CDR3 reads CASSLDSGNTIYF. CDR3 DNA sequence: TGTGCCAGCAGTCTGGATTCTGGAAACACCATATATTTT.

The CDR3 DNA is TGTGCCAGCACCCCTCGGACTAGCGGGGGTGAGACCCAGTACTTC. Translating it yields CASTPRTSGGETQYF. The rearrangement joins TRBV5-4 to TRBJ2-5; 13 bases line up with TRBD2. Germline V gives CDR1 SGHNT, CDR2 YYREEE (reference sequence). The V gene end was trimmed by 6 bases and the J gene end by 5 bases; junction bases not matched to a gene: 7. The CDR3 sequence is 15 residues long.

The chain links TRBV11-3 to TRBJ2-7; 15 bases agree with TRBD2. CDR1 and CDR2 (germline): SGHNT, YENEEA. V gave up 3 bases and J gave up 5 bases; unmatched junction bases: 2. The CDR3 is 15 residues long. The CDR3, as DNA: TGTGCCAGCAGCTTGAGGACTAGCGGGGGGGACGAGCAGTACTTC. It specifies CASSLRTSGGDEQYF.

This clone was seen once. The chain uses TRBV15 and TRBJ1-6, with a tentative D call TRBD1 (5 bases). The length of the CDR3 is 16 residues. Trimming took 5 bases from V and 0 from J, leaving 11 bases between them. Germline-derived CDR1 and CDR2 are LNHNV and YYDKDF (reference sequence). CDR3 residues: CATSRDLTSYNSPLHF. Written as DNA, the CDR3 is TGTGCCACCAGCCGGGACCTAACCTCCTATAATTCACCCCTCCACTTT.

The chain is built from TRBV19 and TRBJ1-2; D is possibly TRBD1 (5 bases). From germline, CDR1 is LNHDA and CDR2 SQIVND (reference sequence). Trimming took 7 bases from V and 5 from J, leaving 17 bases between them. The CDR3 runs to 14 residues. This CDR3 is CASKKTDSGYGYTF. The CDR3 nucleotides are TGTGCCAGTAAAAAAACCGACAGCGGGTATGGCTACACCTTC.

The V and J genes are TRBV6-5 and TRBJ1-6; 9 bases agree with TRBD1. The CDR3 is made up of 15 amino acids. CDR1 is MNHEY, CDR2 SVGAGI, per germline. J gave up 7 bases and V 3 bases, and 4 bases lay outside the gene matches. This CDR3 is CASSYSGTGNSPLHF. As DNA, the CDR3 is TGTGCCAGCAGTTATTCCGGGACAGGGAATTCACCCCTCCACTTT.

The chain links TRBV6-5 to TRBJ1-6, with D possibly TRBD1 on 6 matching bases. Germline CDR1 is MNHEY and CDR2 is SVGAGI. The CDR3 covers 14 residues. With 6 bases removed from V and 7 bases from J, the gap between germline ends came to 13 bases. The chain's CDR3 is CASSSQGRNSPLHF. In DNA, the CDR3 is TGTGCCAGCAGCTCCCAGGGGAGGAATTCACCCCTCCACTTT.

Written as DNA, the CDR3 is TGTGCCAGCAGAGAGGACAGCGAAAAACTGTTTTTT. Protein: CASREDSEKLFF. This chain links TRBV2 with TRBJ1-4; D is perhaps TRBD1 (6 bases). CDR1 is SNHLY and CDR2 is FYNNEI in the germline V gene. Trimming removed 6 bases from V and 8 bases from J, with 10 bases in between. The CDR3 extends over 12 amino acids.

The V gene is TRBV30, the J gene TRBJ1-2; no clear D gene. This CDR3 is 13 amino acids long. Trimming stripped 8 bases from V and 5 bases from J, with 18 bases between. The germline V gene encodes CDR1 GTSNPN and CDR2 SVGIG (reference sequence). CDR3 sequence reads: CAGNPLTSYGYTF. The CDR3 nucleotides are TGTGCCGGCAACCCCCTCACTAGTTATGGCTACACCTTC.

This clone was observed a few times. The chain combines TRBV2 with TRBJ2-1, with D hard to call. The CDR3 is made up of 14 amino acids. Germline V lookup: CDR1 SNHLY, CDR2 FYNNEI. The CDR3 spells CASLEVDSYNEQFF. As DNA, the CDR3 is TGTGCTTCGCTTGAGGTAGACTCCTACAATGAGCAGTTCTTC.

The chain uses TRBV2 and TRBJ1-1; no reliable D call. The CDR3 runs to 14 residues. Trimming shortened V by 7 bases and J by 3 bases, and 15 bases separated the two germline ends. CDR1 and CDR2 (germline): SNHLY, FYNNEI. The CDR3 nucleotides are TGTGCCAGCATCCCCCCGAACAGAGACACTGAAGCTTTCTTT. Its protein product is CASIPPNRDTEAFF.